This T cell receptor beta chain was recorded in a study of blood T cell repertoires in COVID-19. The assay was immunoSEQ multiplex PCR, and TCRdb's table has in-frame clones only and misses some. The sample includes around 200,000 clones, roughly nine tenths seen only once; the top ten take around 2.2%. The length of the CDR3 is 15 residues. Trimming removed 0 bases from V and 3 bases from J; junction bases left unmatched: 4. Looked up from germline, CDR1 is SEHNR and CDR2 is FQNEAQ (reference sequence). The receptor comes from a woman in her fifties or sixties with acute or convalescent COVID-19. The sample taken for sequencing was peripheral blood. V and J are TRBV7-9 and TRBJ1-2, with 7 bases fitting TRBD1. CDR3 residues: CASSLALGGDYGYTF. CDR3 nucleotides: TGTGCCAGCAGCTTAGCTTTAGGGGGCGACTATGGCTACACCTTC. The full variable domain, in which reference TRBV7-9 and TRBJ1-2 provide the parts outside the CDR3, is DTGVSQNPRHKITKRGQNVTFRCDPISEHNRLYWYRQTLGQGPEFLTYFQNEAQLEKSRLLSDRFSAERPKGSFSTLEIQRTEQGDSAMYLCASSLALGGDYGYTFGSGTRLTVV.